This T cell receptor (beta chain) was documented in a study of OX40 agonist ivuxolimab in advanced cancers. The study's findings and limits: At 0.1 to 3.0 mg/kg and by week 6, clonal expansion occurred in CD4+ and CD8+ blood T cells.

Sequencing used immunoSEQ multiplex PCR; TCRdb keeps in-frame clones, though not all of them. The sample lists more than 60,000 clones, 65% to 85% seen once, with 27% in the top ten. With respect to this clone: Antigen specificity is unknown.

With 2 bases removed from V and 4 bases from J, the gap between germline ends came to 11 bases. Germline lookup yields CDR1 SEHNR and CDR2 FQNEAQ (reference sequence). This CDR3 spans 14 amino acids. The receptor's source is an adult with an advanced solid tumor such as melanoma, head and neck, liver or kidney cancer. This sample comprised CD4+ or CD8+ T cells sorted from blood, obtained in a trial of the OX40 agonist ivuxolimab. The chain has TRBV7-9 and TRBJ2-5; D unresolved. This chain's CDR3 is CASSLTAGGETQYF. CDR3 sequence (DNA): TGTGCCAGCAGCTTAACTGCCGGTGGAGAGACCCAGTACTTC.